This TCR beta chain was identified during a study of long-term antiretroviral therapy in people with HIV. Study conclusions and caveats: Although diversity increased after ART, it remained lower than in transplant donor controls. Samples were collected from the mid-2000s to the late 2010s under possibly less effective ART regimens.

A note on this clone: As yet, its antigen is unknown.

Germline V gene sequence: CDR1 MNHEY, CDR2 SMNVEV (reference sequence). The CDR3 consists of 17 residues. V shed 5 bases, J shed 10 bases, and the junction held 16 bases outside the gene matches. The libraries were made with immunoSEQ v3.0 at survey level. Using immunoSEQ multiplex PCR, the repertoire was profiled, and TCRdb retains in-frame clones only, with some absent. Of 20,000 to 25,000 clones listed, 82% are singletons. The sequence was collected from a man aged 45-65 years with HIV. Material: unsorted PBMCs, obtained at the start of antiretroviral therapy. The chain carries TRBV27 and TRBJ2-3; the match to TRBD2 covers 12 bases. In DNA, the CDR3 is TGTGCCAGCAGTCCCAAAGCCCTAGCGGGAGGGCCGAGGTCGCAGTATTTT. It encodes CASSPKALAGGPRSQYF.